The 4 T cell receptor beta chains below come from one sample, sequenced in a study of cytomegalovirus exposure and HLA in healthy donors. Both 60 Vbeta primers and 13 Jbeta primers went into the PCR. Libraries were prepared by immunoSEQ multiplex PCR; TCRdb keeps only in-frame clonotypes and omits some of them. The sample contains 150,000 to 200,000 clones, over 80% of which appear only once. The sequenced sample consisted of PBMCs. The receptors shown here come from a male donor in good health and CMV-seronegative.

CDR3 protein: CASSYGTGDSNQPQHF. In DNA form, the CDR3 reads TGTGCCAGCAGCTATGGGACAGGAGATAGCAATCAGCCCCAGCATTTT. The chain recombines TRBV5-6 with TRBJ1-5, with TRBD1 identical over 8 bases. The length of the CDR3 is 16 residues. Germline CDR1 is SGHDT and CDR2 is YYEEEE. The junction had 5 bases not matched to a gene; V was cut back by 3 bases and J by 0 bases. Full variable domain (missing parts from reference TRBV5-6 and TRBJ1-5): DAGVTQSPTHLIKTRGQQVTLRCSPKSGHDTVSWYQQALGQGPQFIFQYYEEEERQRGNFPDRFSGHQFPNYSSELNVNALLLGDSALYLCASSYGTGDSNQPQHFGDGTRLSIL.

The chain has TRBV7-2 and TRBJ2-7; TRBD2 agrees at 7 bases. Germline V CDR1 and CDR2: SGHTA, FQGNSA. This CDR3 has 13 amino acids. Trimming removed 6 bases from V and 6 bases from J; junction bases left unmatched: 8. CDR3 loop: CASSGEGLGEQYF. The CDR3 DNA reads TGTGCCAGCAGTGGGGAGGGGCTCGGCGAGCAGTACTTC. The complete variable domain, with remaining parts taken from reference TRBV7-2 and TRBJ2-7, reads GAGVSQSPSNKVTEKGKDVELRCDPISGHTALYWYRQSLGQGLEFLIYFQGNSAPDKSGLPSDRFSAERTGGSVSTLTIQRTQQEDSAVYLCASSGEGLGEQYFGPGTRLTVT.

V usage is TRBV28 and J usage is TRBJ1-5; 8 bases agree with TRBD1. CDR1 is MDHEN and CDR2 is SYDVKM in the germline V gene. J gave up 6 bases and V 10 bases, and 11 bases lay outside the gene matches. The CDR3 runs to 14 residues. The CDR3 is CATHPGGAGQPQHF. CDR3 coding DNA: TGTGCCACCCACCCAGGGGGCGCGGGTCAGCCCCAGCATTTT.

This clone has only a few counts. The V call is TRBV7-9, the J call TRBJ2-7; the match to TRBD1 covers 7 bases. Germline V CDR1 and CDR2: SEHNR, FQNEAQ (reference sequence). This CDR3 has 13 residues. V lost 8 bases, J lost 4 bases, and 8 bases stayed unmatched. The CDR3 loop reads CASSGTERYEQYF. The CDR3 DNA sequence: TGTGCCAGCTCCGGGACAGAGAGGTACGAGCAGTACTTC.